Shown below are 7 T cell receptor beta chains from a single sample sequenced in a study of CD4+ T cells in melanoma. Profiling relied on immunoSEQ multiplex PCR, and the TCRdb table lists in-frame clones only, not all of them. The table lists fewer than 150,000 clones, about 93% of them singletons. Receptors originate from a human donor with melanoma.

The CDR3 coding sequence is TGCGCCAGCAGCTCCGACCTCGACACTGAAGCTTTCTTT. Protein: CASSSDLDTEAFF. This chain links TRBV5-1 with TRBJ1-1; D remains ambiguous. Trimming took 3 bases from V and 3 from J, leaving 9 bases between them. The germline V gene encodes CDR1 SGHRS and CDR2 YFSETQ. There are 13 residues in the CDR3.

This sequence joins TRBV10-3 and TRBJ2-1, with TRBD2 matching 12 bases. Germline V CDR1 and CDR2: ENHRY, SYGVKD. V gave up 2 bases and J gave up 10 bases; unmatched junction bases: 6. This CDR3 is 15 amino acids long. The CDR3 nucleotides are TGTGCCATCAGTGAGCCAGGGACTAGCGGGTGGGAGCAGTTCTTC. This translates into CAISEPGTSGWEQFF.

This chain links TRBV7-9 with TRBJ2-1; D gene uncertain. V lost 2 bases to trimming and J lost 5 bases, with 10 bases between them. Germline CDR1 SEHNR, CDR2 FQNEAQ (reference sequence). CDR3 length: 14 residues. CDR3 sequence reads: CASSLLGPDNEQFF. The CDR3 DNA follows: TGTGCCAGCAGCTTACTGGGCCCCGACAATGAGCAGTTCTTC. The full variable domain, in which reference TRBV7-9 and TRBJ2-1 provide the parts outside the CDR3, is DTGVSQNPRHKITKRGQNVTFRCDPISEHNRLYWYRQTLGQGPEFLTYFQNEAQLEKSRLLSDRFSAERPKGSFSTLEIQRTEQGDSAMYLCASSLLGPDNEQFFGPGTRLTVL.

CDR3 protein: CASSPAGGDTQYF. CDR3 sequence (DNA): TGTGCCAGCTCACCGGCAGGGGGTGATACGCAGTATTTT. V gene TRBV18 combines with J gene TRBJ2-3; TRBD1 matches at 7 bases. Germline V gene lookup returns CDR1 KGHSH and CDR2 LQKENI. The CDR3 length is 13 residues. Trimming cost V 3 bases and J 6 bases; bases outside gene matches: 3.

The chain combines TRBV7-9 with TRBJ1-5, with D possibly being TRBD1 (5 bases). The germline V and J ends were trimmed by 4 bases and 7 bases, with 17 bases remaining between them. The CDR3 extends over 15 amino acids. The germline V gene has CDR1 SEHNR and CDR2 FQNEAQ (reference sequence). The CDR3 sequence: CASSSTTEPAQPQHF. Here the CDR3 DNA reads TGTGCCAGCAGCTCAACGACAGAACCAGCACAGCCCCAGCATTTT.

This sequence joins TRBV19 and TRBJ2-7; TRBD1 might be the D (6 bases). Germline lookup yields CDR1 LNHDA and CDR2 SQIVND (reference sequence). The V gene lost 3 bases and the J gene lost 2 bases, with 14 bases spanning the gap. The CDR3 runs 15 residues. Here the CDR3 reads CASSIGQGNTYEQYF. The DNA for the CDR3 is TGTGCCAGTAGTATTGGGCAGGGGAACACCTACGAGCAGTACTTC.

V usage is TRBV19 and J usage is TRBJ1-5; D perhaps matches TRBD1 (5 bases). Germline V gene data show CDR1 as LNHDA and CDR2 as SQIVND (reference sequence). The V gene lost 7 bases and the J gene lost 0 bases, with 13 bases spanning the gap. The CDR3 loop spans 15 amino acids. CDR3 loop: CASTGAIYSNQPQHF. DNA of the CDR3: TGTGCCAGTACCGGGGCGATCTATAGCAATCAGCCCCAGCATTTT.